These T cell receptor beta chains were read from a single sample in a study of response to subunit inactivated influenza vaccine. TCRdb re-called the RT-PCR reads through MiXCR, storing one row per CDR3 protein. The table shows approximately 700,000 distinct CDR3 sequences, with 15% to 18% occurring only once. Here the sequenced sample was PBMCs from blood, taken roughly 12 days after vaccination. These receptors all stem from a man aged 50-60 years who received an inactivated influenza vaccine. Both conserved end residues are part of each CDR3. Each record gives: CDR3 DNA, CDR3 protein, J gene, V gene, clone size, D gene, CDR3 length. D genes are given only for firm matches. Only some rows state a clone size, as once, few, many or a class for expanded clones.

TGTGCCAGCACCCCGACAGGGTGGGATCAGCCCCAGCATTTT	CASTPTGWDQPQHF	TRBJ1-5	TRBV12-3/TRBV12-4	-	TRBD1	14
TGTGCCAGTAGTTTCCGCCCCTACAATGAGCAGTTCTTC	CASSFRPYNEQFF	TRBJ2-1	TRBV19	-	-	13
TGTGCCACCAGAGAGACAGGGGCGAACACTGAAGCTTTCTTT	CATRETGANTEAFF	TRBJ1-1	TRBV24-1	-	TRBD1	14
TGCGCCAGCAGCTTGTACCCGAACAACGATCAGCCCCAGCATTTT	CASSLYPNNDQPQHF	TRBJ1-5	TRBV5-1	-	-	15
TGTGCCAGCAGTTTTGGAAAGATACAGGGGGCCTACGAGCAGTACTTC	CASSFGKIQGAYEQYF	TRBJ2-7	TRBV28	-	TRBD1	16
TGTGCCAGCAGTTTCGCGGGAGGTAGGAATGAGCAGTTCTTC	CASSFAGGRNEQFF	TRBJ2-1	TRBV12-3/TRBV12-4	many	TRBD2	14
TGTGCCAGCACCCGGAGGGAGAACACTGAAGCTTTCTTT	CASTRRENTEAFF	TRBJ1-1	TRBV12-3/TRBV12-4	-	-	13
TGTGCCAGCACCATCACGGACAGTCGAGATACGCAGTATTTT	CASTITDSRDTQYF	TRBJ2-3	TRBV11-2	-	-	14
TGCGCCAGCAGCGGGGGGGGCACCCAAGAGACCCAGTACTTC	CASSGGGTQETQYF	TRBJ2-5	TRBV5-1	-	-	14
TGTGCCAGCAGCTTAGACTTCCAGTTTTACCAAGAGACCCAGTACTTC	CASSLDFQFYQETQYF	TRBJ2-5	TRBV7-2	few	-	16
TGCAGTGCTAGGGGGGCCCTACAACAAGAGACCCAGTACTTC	CSARGALQQETQYF	TRBJ2-5	TRBV20-1	few	-	14
TGCGCCAGCAGCTTGGCAGCGGGAGCGGTAGATACGCAGTATTTT	CASSLAAGAVDTQYF	TRBJ2-3	TRBV5-1	-	TRBD2	15
TGTGCCTGGAGTTCCGGACAAAATTCACCCCTCCACTTT	CAWSSGQNSPLHF	TRBJ1-6	TRBV30	-	-	13
TGTGCCAGCAGAACGACGGCAGCTAACTATGGCTACACCTTC	CASRTTAANYGYTF	TRBJ1-2	TRBV6-1	few	-	14
TGTGACACAGCCCGGAACACCGGGGAGCTGTTTTTT	CDTARNTGELFF	TRBJ2-2	TRBV27	few	-	12
TGTGCCAGCAGTACACCACGCACGGTGGAGCTGTTTTTT	CASSTPRTVELFF	TRBJ2-2	TRBV6-2/TRBV6-3	-	-	13
TGCGCCAGCAGCCAAATACCCGGGGCAGATACGCAGTATTTT	CASSQIPGADTQYF	TRBJ2-3	TRBV5-1	few	-	14
TGTGCCACCAGCAGAAGGAGAAACGGATACAATGAGCAGTTCTTC	CATSRRRNGYNEQFF	TRBJ2-1	TRBV15	-	-	15
TGTGCCAGCAGATTCTCTAGCACAGATACGCAGTATTTT	CASRFSSTDTQYF	TRBJ2-3	TRBV12-3/TRBV12-4	few	-	13
TGTGCCACCAGTGATTTGCGGACAGCATCCTACAATGAGCAGTTCTTC	CATSDLRTASYNEQFF	TRBJ2-1	TRBV24-1	many	-	16
TGTGCCAGCAGTCGCATTCCCCAGACTAGCGGGGGGGCGAATGAGCAGTTCTTC	CASSRIPQTSGGANEQFF	TRBJ2-1	TRBV6-2/TRBV6-3	many	TRBD2	18
TGTGCCAGCAGCCAAGATGAAAGAATTCAGTACTTC	CASSQDERIQYF	TRBJ2-4	TRBV3-1	-	-	12
TGTGCCAGCAGCGCGGGCCTAGCGGGAGTAAACAATGAGCAGTTCTTC	CASSAGLAGVNNEQFF	TRBJ2-1	TRBV5-4	many	TRBD2	16
TGTGCCAGCAGTTGGGATATTAAACAGGGGACCACAGATACGCAGTATTTT	CASSWDIKQGTTDTQYF	TRBJ2-3	TRBV6-2/TRBV6-3	-	TRBD1	17
TGTGCCATCAGTGCCGGGGTCGGGGAGTACTTC	CAISAGVGEYF	TRBJ2-7	TRBV10-3	few	-	11
TGTGCCAGCAGTTACACGAATCAGCCCCAGCATTTT	CASSYTNQPQHF	TRBJ1-5	TRBV6-6	-	-	12
TGTGCCAGCAGCGCACAGCCGGTTGGCGAAGCTTTCTTT	CASSAQPVGEAFF	TRBJ1-1	TRBV7-9	few	-	13
TGCAGCGTGCCGGGACAGGGGGCCTACGAGCAGTACTTC	CSVPGQGAYEQYF	TRBJ2-7	TRBV29-1	few	TRBD1	13
TGCAGCGTTGCCCGGACAGGGGGCGTCGGAAACACCGGGGAGCTGTTTTTT	CSVARTGGVGNTGELFF	TRBJ2-2	TRBV29-1	few	TRBD1	17
TGTGCCAGCTTCGACAGAGTGAATGAGCAGTTCTTC	CASFDRVNEQFF	TRBJ2-1	TRBV6-2/TRBV6-3	-	-	12
TGTGCCAGCAGCTTAAGGGTCCGGGTTGGGAACAATGAGCAGTTCTTC	CASSLRVRVGNNEQFF	TRBJ2-1	TRBV7-8	-	-	16
TGTGCCAGCAGAGTGACTAGCAGACACACAGATACGCAGTATTTT	CASRVTSRHTDTQYF	TRBJ2-3	TRBV9	once	TRBD2	15
TGTGCCAGCAGCCAAGATGGGGGCGGCCGGTACTACCAAGAGACCCAGTACTTC	CASSQDGGGRYYQETQYF	TRBJ2-5	TRBV4-2	-	-	18
TGTGCCAGCAGATCCGGGACTAGCGGGCTCACAGATACGCAGTATTTT	CASRSGTSGLTDTQYF	TRBJ2-3	TRBV12-3/TRBV12-4	-	TRBD2	16
TGTGCCAGCAGTTTGAGGCGGGGGCTCTACAATGAGCAGTTCTTC	CASSLRRGLYNEQFF	TRBJ2-1	TRBV28	-	-	15
TGTGCCAGCAGCCAAGGCGGGTTAGCCAAAAACATTCAGTACTTC	CASSQGGLAKNIQYF	TRBJ2-4	TRBV3-1	many	-	15